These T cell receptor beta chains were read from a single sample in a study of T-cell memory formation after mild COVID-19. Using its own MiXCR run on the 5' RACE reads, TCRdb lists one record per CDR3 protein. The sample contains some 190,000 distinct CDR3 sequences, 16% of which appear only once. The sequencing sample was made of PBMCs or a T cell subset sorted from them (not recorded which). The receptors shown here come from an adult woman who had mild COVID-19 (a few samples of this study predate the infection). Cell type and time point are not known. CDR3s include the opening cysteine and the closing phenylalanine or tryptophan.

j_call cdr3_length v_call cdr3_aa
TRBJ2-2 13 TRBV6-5 CASKRSNTGELFF
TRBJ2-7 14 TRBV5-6 CASSRGQGQYEQYF
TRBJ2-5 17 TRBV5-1 CASSFFGGGANKETQYF
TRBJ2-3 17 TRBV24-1 CATSDFSAGLSTDTQYF
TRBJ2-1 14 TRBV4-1 CASSQVTGYNEQFF
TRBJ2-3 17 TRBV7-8 CASSLRAGTRSTDTQYF
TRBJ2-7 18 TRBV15 CATSAGRLATRSSYEQYF
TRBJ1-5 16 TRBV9 CASSLRRDFSNQPQHF
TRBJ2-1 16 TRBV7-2 CASSRRPSGRFNEQFF
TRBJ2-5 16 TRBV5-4 CASSSGLAGFGETQYF
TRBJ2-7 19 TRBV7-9 CASSPLLSSWTGGGHEQYF
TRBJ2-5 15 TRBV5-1 CASSSGTGAQETQYF
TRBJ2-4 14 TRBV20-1 CSASDPGGKNIQYF
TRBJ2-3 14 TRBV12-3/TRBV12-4 CASSLGGGPDTQYF
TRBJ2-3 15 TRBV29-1 CSMRSRDRGSDTQYF
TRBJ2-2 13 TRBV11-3 CASSREEAGELFF
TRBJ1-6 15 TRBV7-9 CAHPVTKGYNSPLHF
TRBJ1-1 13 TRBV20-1 CSASFSGRAEAFF
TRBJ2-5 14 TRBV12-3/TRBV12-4 CASTLAGAQETQYF
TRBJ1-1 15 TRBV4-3 CASSRSRGQYTEAFF
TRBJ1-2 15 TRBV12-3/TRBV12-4 CASSLKGAPNYGYTF
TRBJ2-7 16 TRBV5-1 CASSRQGSDSTYEQYF
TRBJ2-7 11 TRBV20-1 CSAQGGSEQYF
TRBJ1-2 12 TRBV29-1 CSVEPDLYGYTF
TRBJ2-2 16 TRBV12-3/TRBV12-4 CASRPTGYTNTGELFF
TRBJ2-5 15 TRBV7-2 CASSPQRLALSTQYF
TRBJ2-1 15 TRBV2 CASSEEAGGRSEQFF
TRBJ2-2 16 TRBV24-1 CATSDGGDPNTGELFF
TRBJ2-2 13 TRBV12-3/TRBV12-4 CARSPGVTGELFF
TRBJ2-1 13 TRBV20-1 CSAGLAAYNEQFF
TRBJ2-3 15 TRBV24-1 CATSDPTTRVDTQYF
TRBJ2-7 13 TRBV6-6 CASSPRNTYEQYF
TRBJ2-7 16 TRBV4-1 CASSSSLSGSDYEQYF
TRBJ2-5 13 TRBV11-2 CASSQLNQETQYF
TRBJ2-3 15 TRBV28 CASSTLGGGSDTQYF
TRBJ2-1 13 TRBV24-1 CATSDGTGNEQFF
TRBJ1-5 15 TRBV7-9 CASSRGDRRGQPQHF
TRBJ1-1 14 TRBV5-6 CASSLVRRNTEAFF
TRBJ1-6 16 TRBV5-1 CASSYQGRTVDSPLHF
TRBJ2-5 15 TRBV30 CAWRADRGRWETQYF
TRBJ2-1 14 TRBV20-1 CSASLLGNYNEQFF
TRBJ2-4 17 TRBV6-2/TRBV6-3 CASTTKGKAGNKNIQYF
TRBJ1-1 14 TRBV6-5 CASTGTGGGTEAFF
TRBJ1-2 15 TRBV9 CASSDRTGGTYGYTF
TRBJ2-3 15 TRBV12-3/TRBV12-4 CASGDKAKGTDTQYF
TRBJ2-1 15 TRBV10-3 CAISPSSGRVNEQFF
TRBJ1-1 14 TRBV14 CASSLNIQGRGAFF
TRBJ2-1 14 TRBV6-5 CASKSGGGSDEQFF
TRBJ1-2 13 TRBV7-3 CASSPTANYGYTF
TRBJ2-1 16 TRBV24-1 CATSDFAGGSNNEQFF
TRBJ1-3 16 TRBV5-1 CASSLAGPSSGNTIYF
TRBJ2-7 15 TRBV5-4 CASSTRDRGVPEQYF
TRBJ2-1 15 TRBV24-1 CATRMGGSGSNEQFF
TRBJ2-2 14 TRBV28 CASSSRGNTGELFF
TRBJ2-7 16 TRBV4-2 CASSQLRLAGSYEQYF
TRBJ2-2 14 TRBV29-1 CSVLRDRGSGELFF
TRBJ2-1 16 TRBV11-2 CASSLRWGGSYNEQFF